This record covers a single T cell receptor beta chain. The antigen remains unidentified. It is likely a read error, because the conserved phenylalanine at the end of the CDR3 is missing. TCR alpha and beta CDR3 regions were amplified from RNA using iRepertoire nested multiplex PCR. Tissue mRNA or PBMC total RNA, 100-400 ng, went into one-step reverse transcription and amplification. Each CDR3 protein gets one entry after TCRdb re-called the multiplex PCR reads with MiXCR. The sample comprises under 200,000 distinct CDR3 sequences, more than 35% of which are singletons, and roughly 5.2% rests with the top ten. This specimen belongs to a study of glioma-infiltrating T cells. This CDR3 has 15 amino acids. The germline V gene encodes CDR1 SNHLY and CDR2 FYNNEI. General study results and limits: Tissue and blood shared very few CDR3 sequences. Gliomas, especially low-grade, showed above-expected tissue-blood divergence; non-neoplastic patients showed below.

This receptor was identified in a human donor with low-grade glioma or glioblastoma, undergoing nonglioma brain surgery, or in good health (not recorded which). The chain links TRBV2 to TRBJ2-3; possibly TRBD2 for D (5 bases). The sequenced material came from glioma tissue, nonneoplastic brain tissue, or PBMCs (not recorded which). The CDR3, as DNA: TGTGCGAGCTCCCACCCCGGCGGGAGCACAGATACGCAGTATTCT. Its translation is CASSHPGGSTDTQYS.